This TCR beta chain was profiled in a study of neurological immune-mediated disorders. Regarding the study as a whole: Expanded clones shared no CDR3 amino acid sequences across subjects, suggesting private repertoires in all groups.

The cDNA was produced through 5'RACE with 10-nucleotide random UMIs. Sequencing of 15-18 subjects in each run yielded over 170 million TCR-beta sequences. TCRdb used MiXCR to reprocess the 5' RACE reads, holding one entry per CDR3 protein. The repertoire consists of around 53,000 distinct CDR3 sequences, with roughly 4.4% occurring once and the leading ten covering about 3%. V was pared by 3 bases and J by 7 bases, with 3 bases between. The germline V gene encodes CDR1 KGHDR and CDR2 SFDVKD. The length of the CDR3 is 11 residues. Ten or more counts support this clonotype. As yet, its antigen is unknown.

The sample was PBMCs. The receptor was derived from a man over 45 with multiple sclerosis. The chain recombines TRBV24-1 with TRBJ2-1, with unresolved D. The CDR3 DNA reads TGTGCCACCAGTGATCTGAATGAGCAGTTCTTC. This translates into CATSDLNEQFF.